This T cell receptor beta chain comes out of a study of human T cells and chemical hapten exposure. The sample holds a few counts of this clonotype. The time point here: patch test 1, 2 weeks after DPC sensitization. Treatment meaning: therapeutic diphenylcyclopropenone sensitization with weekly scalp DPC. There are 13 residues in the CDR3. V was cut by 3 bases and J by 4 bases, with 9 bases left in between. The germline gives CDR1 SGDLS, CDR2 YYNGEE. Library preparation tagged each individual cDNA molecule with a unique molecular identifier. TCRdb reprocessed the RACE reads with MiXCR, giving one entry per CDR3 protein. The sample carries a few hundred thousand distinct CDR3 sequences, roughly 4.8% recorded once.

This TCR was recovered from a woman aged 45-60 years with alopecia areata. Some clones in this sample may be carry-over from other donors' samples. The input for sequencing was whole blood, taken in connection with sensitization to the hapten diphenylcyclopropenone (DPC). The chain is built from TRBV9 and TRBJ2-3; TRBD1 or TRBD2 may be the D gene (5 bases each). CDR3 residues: CASSAGPPDTQYF. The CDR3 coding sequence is TGTGCCAGCAGCGCGGGACCCCCAGATACGCAGTATTTT.